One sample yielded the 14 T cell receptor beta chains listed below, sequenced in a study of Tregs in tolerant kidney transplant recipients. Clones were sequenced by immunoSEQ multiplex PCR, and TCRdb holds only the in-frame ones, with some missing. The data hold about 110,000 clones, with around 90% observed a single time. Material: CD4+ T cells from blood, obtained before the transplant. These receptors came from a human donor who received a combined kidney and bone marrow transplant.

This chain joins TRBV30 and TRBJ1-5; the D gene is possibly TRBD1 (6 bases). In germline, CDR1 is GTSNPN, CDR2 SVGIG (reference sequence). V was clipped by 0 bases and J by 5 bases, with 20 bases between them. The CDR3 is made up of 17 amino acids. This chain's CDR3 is CAWSVYLGGGRDQPQHF. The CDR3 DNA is TGTGCCTGGAGTGTCTACCTGGGGGGGGGCCGGGATCAGCCCCAGCATTTT.

Written as DNA, the CDR3 is TGTGCCAGCAGTTATCGCGACAGGGTCCGTCAGCCCCAGCATTTT. It codes for CASSYRDRVRQPQHF. The rearrangement links TRBV6-6 to TRBJ1-5, with 7 bases identical to TRBD1. Looked up from germline, CDR1 is MNHNY and CDR2 is SVGAGI (reference sequence). There are 15 residues in the CDR3. The ends lost 3 bases at V and 6 bases at J; junction bases unmatched: 8.

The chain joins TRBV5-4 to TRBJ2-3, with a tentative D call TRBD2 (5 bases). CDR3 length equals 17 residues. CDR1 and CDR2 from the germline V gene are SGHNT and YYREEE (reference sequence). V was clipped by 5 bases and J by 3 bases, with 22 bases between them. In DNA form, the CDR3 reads TGTGCCAGCAGTCAAAGGACTCGACCCAGAGGAACAGATACGCAGTATTTT. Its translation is CASSQRTRPRGTDTQYF.

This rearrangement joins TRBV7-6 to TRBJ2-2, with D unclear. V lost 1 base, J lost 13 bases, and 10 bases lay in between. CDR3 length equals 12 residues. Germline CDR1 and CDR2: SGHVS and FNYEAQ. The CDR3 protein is CASSLDMAVLFF. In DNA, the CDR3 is TGTGCCAGCAGCTTAGATATGGCGGTGCTGTTTTTT.

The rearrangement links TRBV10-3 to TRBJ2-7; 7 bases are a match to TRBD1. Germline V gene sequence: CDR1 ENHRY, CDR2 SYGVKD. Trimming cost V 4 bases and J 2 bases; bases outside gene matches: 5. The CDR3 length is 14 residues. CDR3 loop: CAISATGKAYEQYF. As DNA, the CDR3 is TGTGCCATCAGTGCGACAGGGAAGGCCTACGAGCAGTACTTC.

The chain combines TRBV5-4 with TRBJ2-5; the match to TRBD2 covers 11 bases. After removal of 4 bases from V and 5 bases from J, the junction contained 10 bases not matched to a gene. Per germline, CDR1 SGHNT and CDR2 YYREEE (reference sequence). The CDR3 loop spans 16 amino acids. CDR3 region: CASSRGGSGGAETQYF. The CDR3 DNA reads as TGTGCCAGCAGCAGGGGCGGTAGCGGGGGGGCTGAGACCCAGTACTTC.

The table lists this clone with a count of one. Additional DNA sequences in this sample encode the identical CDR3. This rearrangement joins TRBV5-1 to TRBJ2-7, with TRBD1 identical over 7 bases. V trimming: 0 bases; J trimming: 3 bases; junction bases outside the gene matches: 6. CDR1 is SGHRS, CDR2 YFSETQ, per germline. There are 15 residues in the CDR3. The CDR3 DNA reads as TGCGCCAGCAGCTTGGGTGGGACAGCAAACTACGAGCAGTACTTC. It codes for CASSLGGTANYEQYF. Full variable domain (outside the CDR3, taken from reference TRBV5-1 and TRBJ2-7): KAGVTQTPRYLIKTRGQQVTLSCSPISGHRSVSWYQQTPGQGLQFLFEYFSETQRNKGNFPGRFSGRQFSNSRSEMNVSTLELGDSALYLCASSLGGTANYEQYFGPGTRLTVT.

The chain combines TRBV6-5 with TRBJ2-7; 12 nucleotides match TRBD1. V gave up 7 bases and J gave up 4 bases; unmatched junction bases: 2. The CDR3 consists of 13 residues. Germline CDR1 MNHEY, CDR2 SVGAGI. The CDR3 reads CASMGQGAYEQYF. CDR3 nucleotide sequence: TGTGCCAGCATGGGACAGGGGGCATACGAGCAGTACTTC.

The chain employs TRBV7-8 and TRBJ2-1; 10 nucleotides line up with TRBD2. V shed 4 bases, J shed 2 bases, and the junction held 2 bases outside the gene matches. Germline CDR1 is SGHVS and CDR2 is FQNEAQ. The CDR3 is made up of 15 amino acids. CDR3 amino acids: CASSSLAGAYNEQFF. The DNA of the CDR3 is TGTGCCAGCAGCTCCCTAGCGGGAGCCTACAATGAGCAGTTCTTC. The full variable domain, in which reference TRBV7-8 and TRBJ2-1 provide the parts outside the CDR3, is GAGVSQSPRYKVAKRGQDVALRCDPISGHVSLFWYQQALGQGPEFLTYFQNEAQLDKSGLPSDRFFAERPEGSVSTLKIQRTQQEDSAVYLCASSSLAGAYNEQFFGPGTRLTVL.

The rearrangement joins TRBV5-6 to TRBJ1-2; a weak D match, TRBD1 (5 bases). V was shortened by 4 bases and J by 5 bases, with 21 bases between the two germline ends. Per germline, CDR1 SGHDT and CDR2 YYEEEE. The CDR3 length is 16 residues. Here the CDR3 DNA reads TGTGCCAGCAGCACTATAGGCAGGGAGGAAAGGTATGGCTACACCTTC. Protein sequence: CASSTIGREERYGYTF.

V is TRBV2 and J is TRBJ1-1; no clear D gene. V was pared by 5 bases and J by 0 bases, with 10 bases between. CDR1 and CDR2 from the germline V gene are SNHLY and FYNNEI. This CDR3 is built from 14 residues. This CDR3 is CASSKDNVNTEAFF. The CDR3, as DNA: TGTGCCAGCAGTAAAGACAACGTGAACACTGAAGCTTTCTTT.

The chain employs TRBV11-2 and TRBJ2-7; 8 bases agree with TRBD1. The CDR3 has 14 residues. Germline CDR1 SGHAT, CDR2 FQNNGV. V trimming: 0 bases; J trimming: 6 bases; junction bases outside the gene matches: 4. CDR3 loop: CASSLDRGRGEQYF. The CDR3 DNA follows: TGTGCCAGCAGCTTAGACAGGGGGCGCGGCGAGCAGTACTTC.

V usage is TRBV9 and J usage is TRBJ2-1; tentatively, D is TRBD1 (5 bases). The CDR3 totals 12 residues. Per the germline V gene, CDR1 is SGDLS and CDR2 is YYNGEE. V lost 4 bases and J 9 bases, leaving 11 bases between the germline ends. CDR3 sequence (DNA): TGTGCCAGCAGCCCGGAACAGGCTGAGCAGTTCTTC. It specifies CASSPEQAEQFF.

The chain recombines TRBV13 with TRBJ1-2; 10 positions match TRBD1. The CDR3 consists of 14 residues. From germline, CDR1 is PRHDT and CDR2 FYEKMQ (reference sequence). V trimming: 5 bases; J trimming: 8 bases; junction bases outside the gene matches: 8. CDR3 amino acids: CASSQYPGQGGYTF. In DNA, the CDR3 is TGTGCCAGCAGCCAATATCCGGGACAGGGGGGCTACACCTTC.